The TCR beta chain under discussion was sequenced for a study of PD-L1 blockade in urothelial cancer. About the research overall: The number of prior chemotherapy regimens per patient was 0 to 3. The researchers analyzed blood 3 weeks (second dose) and 6 weeks after treatment start. There were a median of approximately 140,000 T cells in blood samples. Study results and limitations: Clonality of blood TCR below the median before treatment predicted better survival.

Time point meaning: pretreatment peripheral blood. In the case of this clone: Its antigen is currently unknown.

The assay was immunoSEQ multiplex PCR, and TCRdb's table has in-frame clones only and misses some. The repertoire holds approximately 88,000 clones, with roughly 84% as singletons. This specimen was PBMCs, taken around atezolizumab (anti-PD-L1) treatment. The sequence derives from a man between 60 and 75 years old with urothelial cancer.

This chain's CDR3 is CASRSGLAGLDEQFF. In DNA form, the CDR3 reads TGTGCCAGCAGAAGCGGACTAGCGGGGTTAGATGAGCAGTTCTTC. The chain recombines TRBV6-1 with TRBJ2-1; 12 bases match TRBD2. CDR3 length equals 15 residues. Germline lookup yields CDR1 MNHNS and CDR2 SASEGT. With V trimmed by 6 bases and J by 8 bases, 8 bases remained unmatched.